The rows below give T cell receptor beta chains drawn from one sample of a study of blood T cell repertoires in COVID-19. Produced via immunoSEQ multiplex PCR; TCRdb's table is partial and in-frame only. Of fewer than 120,000 clones listed, about 88% are singletons. Material: peripheral blood. Receptor source: a woman aged 45-65 years with acute or convalescent COVID-19. Both conserved end residues are part of each CDR3. A D gene is named only where the DNA matches it firmly. Expanded clones are given a class, and other clones once, few, many or no size at all.

clone size: .
D gene: .
V gene: TRBV2
J gene: TRBJ2-7
CDR3 protein: CASSFGQSSYEQYF
CDR3 DNA: TGTGCCAGCAGTTTCGGACAGAGCTCCTACGAGCAGTACTTC

clone size: once
D gene: TRBD2
V gene: TRBV15
J gene: TRBJ2-2
CDR3 protein: CATSRGGRAGSNTGELFF
CDR3 DNA: TGTGCCACCAGCAGGGGAGGGAGAGCGGGTTCGAACACCGGGGAGCTGTTTTTT

clone size: .
D gene: .
V gene: TRBV6-5
J gene: TRBJ1-6
CDR3 protein: CASSYSIWGDSPLHF
CDR3 DNA: TGTGCCAGCAGTTACTCGATCTGGGGAGATTCACCCCTCCACTTT

clone size: .
D gene: .
V gene: TRBV14
J gene: TRBJ1-1
CDR3 protein: CASRRAGSGTEAFF
CDR3 DNA: TGTGCCAGCAGGCGTGCGGGAAGCGGCACTGAAGCTTTCTTT

clone size: .
D gene: TRBD1
V gene: TRBV18
J gene: TRBJ1-1
CDR3 protein: CASSPTGSGTEAFF
CDR3 DNA: TGTGCCAGCTCACCGACAGGGTCGGGGACTGAAGCTTTCTTT

clone size: .
D gene: TRBD1
V gene: TRBV10-1
J gene: TRBJ1-2
CDR3 protein: CASSESGQGDHGYTF
CDR3 DNA: TGCGCCAGCAGTGAGTCGGGACAGGGTGATCATGGCTACACCTTC

clone size: few
D gene: TRBD2
V gene: TRBV4-1
J gene: TRBJ2-1
CDR3 protein: CASSQDWTPGLGVYNEQFF
CDR3 DNA: TGCGCCAGCAGCCAAGATTGGACCCCGGGACTAGGGGTCTACAATGAGCAGTTCTTC

clone size: .
D gene: TRBD1
V gene: TRBV12-5
J gene: TRBJ1-1
CDR3 protein: CASGPRQGMNTEAFF
CDR3 DNA: TGTGCTAGTGGACCACGACAGGGGATGAACACTGAAGCTTTCTTT

clone size: .
D gene: .
V gene: TRBV10-3
J gene: TRBJ1-5
CDR3 protein: CAISELPRTGDQPQHF
CDR3 DNA: TGTGCCATCAGTGAGTTACCCCGTACGGGTGATCAGCCCCAGCATTTT

clone size: .
D gene: TRBD2
V gene: TRBV7-2
J gene: TRBJ2-2
CDR3 protein: CASSITSGRVTGELFF
CDR3 DNA: TGTGCCAGCAGCATTACTAGCGGAAGGGTCACCGGGGAGCTGTTTTTT

clone size: once
D gene: .
V gene: TRBV10-1
J gene: TRBJ2-3
CDR3 protein: CASSRDTHNTQYF
CDR3 DNA: TGCGCCAGCAGTAGGGACACGCACAATACGCAGTATTTT

clone size: .
D gene: TRBD1
V gene: TRBV3-1/TRBV3-2
J gene: TRBJ1-6
CDR3 protein: CASSPTGGDSPLHF
CDR3 DNA: TGTGCCAGCAGCCCGACAGGGGGAGATTCACCCCTCCACTTT

clone size: .
D gene: .
V gene: TRBV2
J gene: TRBJ2-3
CDR3 protein: CASSREVTDTQYF
CDR3 DNA: TGTGCCAGCAGTCGCGAAGTAACAGATACGCAGTATTTT

clone size: .
D gene: TRBD2
V gene: TRBV13
J gene: TRBJ2-7
CDR3 protein: CASSLVLAGGEQYF
CDR3 DNA: TGTGCCAGCAGCTTAGTACTAGCGGGAGGCGAGCAGTACTTC

clone size: .
D gene: .
V gene: TRBV24-1
J gene: TRBJ2-1
CDR3 protein: CATSENRAQTNEQFF
CDR3 DNA: TGTGCCACCAGTGAAAACAGGGCACAAACCAATGAGCAGTTCTTC

clone size: few
D gene: TRBD1
V gene: TRBV4-1
J gene: TRBJ1-6
CDR3 protein: CASSQDPPGQGYNSPLHF
CDR3 DNA: TGCGCCAGCAGCCAAGATCCCCCGGGACAGGGTTATAATTCACCCCTCCACTTT

clone size: once
D gene: TRBD1
V gene: TRBV3-1/TRBV3-2
J gene: TRBJ1-2
CDR3 protein: CASSPGQGAYGYTF
CDR3 DNA: TGTGCCAGCAGCCCGGGACAGGGCGCCTATGGCTACACCTTC

clone size: .
D gene: TRBD1
V gene: TRBV5-1
J gene: TRBJ1-1
CDR3 protein: CASSTDRANTEAFF
CDR3 DNA: TGCGCCAGCAGCACCGACAGGGCCAACACTGAAGCTTTCTTT

clone size: .
D gene: TRBD1
V gene: TRBV6-6
J gene: TRBJ1-3
CDR3 protein: CASSRDRAGNTIYF
CDR3 DNA: TGTGCCAGCAGCCGAGACAGGGCCGGAAACACCATATATTTT

clone size: .
D gene: .
V gene: TRBV2
J gene: TRBJ2-5
CDR3 protein: CASKRKQGSLQETQYF
CDR3 DNA: TGTGCCAGCAAACGTAAACAGGGTAGCCTCCAAGAGACCCAGTACTTC

clone size: .
D gene: .
V gene: TRBV29-1
J gene: TRBJ2-3
CDR3 protein: CSVGRFSTDTQYF
CDR3 DNA: TGCAGCGTTGGTCGTTTCAGCACAGATACGCAGTATTTT

clone size: .
D gene: .
V gene: TRBV6-6
J gene: TRBJ2-7
CDR3 protein: CASSYPSSYEQYF
CDR3 DNA: TGTGCCAGCAGTTATCCGAGCTCCTACGAGCAGTACTTC

clone size: .
D gene: TRBD1
V gene: TRBV5-1
J gene: TRBJ2-7
CDR3 protein: CASSYLTGEEQYF
CDR3 DNA: TGCGCCAGCAGCTACTTGACAGGGGAAGAGCAGTACTTC

clone size: .
D gene: .
V gene: TRBV20-1
J gene: TRBJ1-1
CDR3 protein: CMGLLLTEAFF
CDR3 DNA: TGCATGGGACTTCTCCTCACTGAAGCTTTCTTT

clone size: .
D gene: .
V gene: TRBV5-6
J gene: TRBJ2-3
CDR3 protein: CASSSTDSTDTQYF
CDR3 DNA: TGTGCCAGCAGCTCAACCGACTCCACAGATACGCAGTATTTT

clone size: once
D gene: TRBD1
V gene: TRBV7-2
J gene: TRBJ1-2
CDR3 protein: CASSPRQGRDGYTF
CDR3 DNA: TGTGCCAGCAGCCCTCGACAGGGTCGGGATGGCTACACCTTC

clone size: .
D gene: .
V gene: TRBV2
J gene: TRBJ1-5
CDR3 protein: CASRRQINQPQHF
CDR3 DNA: TGTGCCAGCAGGAGACAGATCAATCAGCCCCAGCATTTT

clone size: few
D gene: .
V gene: TRBV2
J gene: TRBJ1-5
CDR3 protein: CASTGDSNQPQHF
CDR3 DNA: TGTGCCAGCACAGGGGATAGCAATCAGCCCCAGCATTTT

clone size: .
D gene: .
V gene: TRBV27
J gene: TRBJ1-2
CDR3 protein: CASSLNPTGFYGYTF
CDR3 DNA: TGTGCCAGCAGTTTAAATCCCACAGGGTTCTATGGCTACACCTTC

clone size: .
D gene: TRBD2
V gene: TRBV9
J gene: TRBJ2-1
CDR3 protein: CASSPGLAGDEQFF
CDR3 DNA: TGTGCCAGCAGCCCGGGACTAGCGGGAGACGAGCAGTTCTTC

clone size: .
D gene: .
V gene: TRBV15
J gene: TRBJ2-2
CDR3 protein: CATSRGGTSNTGELFF
CDR3 DNA: TGTGCCACCAGCAGGGGGGGGACATCGAACACCGGGGAGCTGTTTTTT

clone size: .
D gene: TRBD2
V gene: TRBV20-1
J gene: TRBJ2-3
CDR3 protein: CSASGSGDDTQYF
CDR3 DNA: TGCAGTGCTAGTGGTAGCGGGGACGATACGCAGTATTTT

clone size: .
D gene: .
V gene: TRBV25-1
J gene: TRBJ1-6
CDR3 protein: CASSHTGLFSPLHF
CDR3 DNA: TGTGCCAGCAGCCACACAGGGCTCTTTTCACCCCTCCACTTT

clone size: .
D gene: .
V gene: TRBV24-1
J gene: TRBJ2-3
CDR3 protein: CATSDGAPLSDTQYF
CDR3 DNA: TGTGCCACCAGTGATGGGGCCCCCCTGAGCGATACGCAGTATTTT

clone size: .
D gene: TRBD2
V gene: TRBV5-6
J gene: TRBJ2-7
CDR3 protein: CASRPGGLAVYEQYF
CDR3 DNA: TGTGCCAGCAGACCCGGGGGACTAGCCGTCTACGAGCAGTACTTC

clone size: .
D gene: .
V gene: TRBV11-2
J gene: TRBJ2-1
CDR3 protein: CASSPGAGVRGNEQFF
CDR3 DNA: TGTGCCAGCAGCCCGGGGGCGGGAGTGAGGGGCAATGAGCAGTTCTTC

clone size: few
D gene: TRBD2
V gene: TRBV4-2
J gene: TRBJ2-1
CDR3 protein: CASSQERTSNYEQFF
CDR3 DNA: TGTGCCAGCAGCCAGGAAAGGACTAGTAATTATGAGCAGTTCTTC

clone size: .
D gene: TRBD2
V gene: TRBV6-1
J gene: TRBJ2-7
CDR3 protein: CASSITAGGLYEQYF
CDR3 DNA: TGTGCCAGCAGTATCACCGCGGGAGGACTGTACGAGCAGTACTTC

clone size: once
D gene: .
V gene: TRBV28
J gene: TRBJ1-6
CDR3 protein: CASGRRGTGNSPLHF
CDR3 DNA: TGTGCCAGCGGCCGAAGGGGAACAGGGAATTCACCCCTCCACTTT

clone size: .
D gene: .
V gene: TRBV7-8
J gene: TRBJ2-4
CDR3 protein: CASGAMEALAKNIQYF
CDR3 DNA: TGTGCCAGCGGAGCCATGGAAGCGCTAGCCAAAAACATTCAGTACTTC